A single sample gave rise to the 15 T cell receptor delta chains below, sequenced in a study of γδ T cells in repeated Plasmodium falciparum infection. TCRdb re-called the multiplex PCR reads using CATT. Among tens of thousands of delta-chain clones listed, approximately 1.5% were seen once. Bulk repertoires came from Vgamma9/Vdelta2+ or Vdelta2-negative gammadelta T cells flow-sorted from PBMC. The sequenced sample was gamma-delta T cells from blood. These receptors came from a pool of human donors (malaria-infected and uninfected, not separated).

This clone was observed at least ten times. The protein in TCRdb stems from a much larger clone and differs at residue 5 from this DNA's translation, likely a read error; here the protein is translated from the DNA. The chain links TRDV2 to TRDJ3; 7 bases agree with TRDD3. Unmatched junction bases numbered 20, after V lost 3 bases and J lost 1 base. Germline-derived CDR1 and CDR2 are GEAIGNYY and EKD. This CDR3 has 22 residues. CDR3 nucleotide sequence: TGTGCCTGTGACGAGGTCCAATCCGAGGATACGAACTCATCCTGGGACACCCGACAGATGTTTTTC. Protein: CACDEVQSEDTNSSWDTRQMFF.

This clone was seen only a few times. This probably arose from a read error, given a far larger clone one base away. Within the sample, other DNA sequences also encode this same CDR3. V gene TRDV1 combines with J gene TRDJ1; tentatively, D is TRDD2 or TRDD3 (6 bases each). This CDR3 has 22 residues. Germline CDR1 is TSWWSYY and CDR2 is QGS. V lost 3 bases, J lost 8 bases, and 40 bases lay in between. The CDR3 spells CALGDRPSYGPKGLGLTFKLIF. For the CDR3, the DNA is TGTGCTCTTGGGGACAGACCCTCCTACGGTCCGAAGGGCCTGGGGCTTACTTTCAAACTCATCTTT.

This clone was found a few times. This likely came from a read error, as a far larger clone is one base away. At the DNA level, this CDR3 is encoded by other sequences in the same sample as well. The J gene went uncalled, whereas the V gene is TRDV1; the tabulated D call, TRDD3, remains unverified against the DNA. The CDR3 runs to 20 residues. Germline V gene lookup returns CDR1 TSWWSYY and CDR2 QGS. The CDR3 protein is CALGEILPKHWGLYTDKLIF. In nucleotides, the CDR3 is TGTGCTCTTGGGGAAATCCTTCCTAAGCACTGGGGGCTCTACACCGATAAACTTATCTTT.

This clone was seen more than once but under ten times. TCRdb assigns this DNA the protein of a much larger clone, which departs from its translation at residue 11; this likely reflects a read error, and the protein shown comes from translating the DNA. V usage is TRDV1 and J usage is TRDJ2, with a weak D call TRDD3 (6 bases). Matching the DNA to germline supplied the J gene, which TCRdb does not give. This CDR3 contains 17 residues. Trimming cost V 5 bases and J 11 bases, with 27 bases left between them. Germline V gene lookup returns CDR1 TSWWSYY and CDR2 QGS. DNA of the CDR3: TGTGCTCTTGGGCCTGGGCTGGGGCCCAGTGGGGAGGCCCAACTCTTCTTT. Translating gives CALGPGLGPSGEAQLFF.

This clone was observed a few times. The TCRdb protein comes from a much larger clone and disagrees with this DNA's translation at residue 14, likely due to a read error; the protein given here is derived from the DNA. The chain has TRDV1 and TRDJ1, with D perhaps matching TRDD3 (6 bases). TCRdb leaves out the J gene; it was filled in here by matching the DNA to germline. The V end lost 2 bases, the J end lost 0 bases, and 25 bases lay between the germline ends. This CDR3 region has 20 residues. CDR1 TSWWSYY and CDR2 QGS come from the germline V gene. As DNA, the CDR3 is TGTGCTCTTGGGGAATCGAAATCCCGCTCGCCTGGGGAGCACACCGATAAACTCATCTTT. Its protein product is CALGESKSRSPGEHTDKLIF.

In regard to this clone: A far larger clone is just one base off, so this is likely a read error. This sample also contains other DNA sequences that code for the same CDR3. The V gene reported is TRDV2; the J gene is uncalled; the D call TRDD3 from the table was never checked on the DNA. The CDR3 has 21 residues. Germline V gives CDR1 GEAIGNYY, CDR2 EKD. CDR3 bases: TGTGCCTGTGACACCGGCTTCTTTACTGGGGGATTCGCTGAGGACACCGATAAGCTCATCTTT. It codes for CACDTGFFTGGFAEDTDKLIF.

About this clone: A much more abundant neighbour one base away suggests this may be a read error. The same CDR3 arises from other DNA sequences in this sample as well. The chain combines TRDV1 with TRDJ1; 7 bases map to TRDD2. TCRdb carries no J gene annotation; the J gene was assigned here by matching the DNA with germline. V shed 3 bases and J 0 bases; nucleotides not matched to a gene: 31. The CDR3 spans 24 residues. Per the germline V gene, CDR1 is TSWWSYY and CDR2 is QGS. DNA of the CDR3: TGTGCTCTTGGGGACCTACCGCCGAGGTTCCTACGTTCTGGAGGCTGCCGGTACACCGATAAACTCATCTTT. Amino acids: CALGDLPPRFLRSGGCRYTDKLIF.

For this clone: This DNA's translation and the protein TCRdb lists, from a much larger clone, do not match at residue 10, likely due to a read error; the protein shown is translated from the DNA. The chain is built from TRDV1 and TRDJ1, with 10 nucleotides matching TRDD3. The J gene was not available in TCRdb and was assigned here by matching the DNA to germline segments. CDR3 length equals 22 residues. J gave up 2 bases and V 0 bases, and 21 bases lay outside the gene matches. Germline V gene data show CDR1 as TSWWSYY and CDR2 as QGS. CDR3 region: CALGELLRVPDWGDTRTDKLIF. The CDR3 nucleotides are TGTGCTCTTGGGGAACTCCTACGTGTCCCGGACTGGGGGGATACGAGGACCGATAAACTCATCTTT.

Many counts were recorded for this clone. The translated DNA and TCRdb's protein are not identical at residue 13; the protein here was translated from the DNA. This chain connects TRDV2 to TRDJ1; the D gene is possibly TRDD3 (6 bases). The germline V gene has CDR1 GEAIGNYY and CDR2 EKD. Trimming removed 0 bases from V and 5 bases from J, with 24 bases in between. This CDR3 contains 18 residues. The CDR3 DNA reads TGTGCCTGTGACACCGTTTTGGGGGCTAATACGCCCACGGATAAACTCATCTTT. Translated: CACDTVLGANTPTDKLIF.

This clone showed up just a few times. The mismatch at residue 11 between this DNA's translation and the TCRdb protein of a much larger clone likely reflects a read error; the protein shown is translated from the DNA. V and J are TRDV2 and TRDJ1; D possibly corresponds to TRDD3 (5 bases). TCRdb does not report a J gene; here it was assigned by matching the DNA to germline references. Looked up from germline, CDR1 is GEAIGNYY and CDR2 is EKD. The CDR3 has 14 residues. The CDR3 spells CACDFPSLPDTLIF. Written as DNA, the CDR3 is TGTGCCTGTGACTTCCCCTCTCTGCCCGATACACTCATCTTT.

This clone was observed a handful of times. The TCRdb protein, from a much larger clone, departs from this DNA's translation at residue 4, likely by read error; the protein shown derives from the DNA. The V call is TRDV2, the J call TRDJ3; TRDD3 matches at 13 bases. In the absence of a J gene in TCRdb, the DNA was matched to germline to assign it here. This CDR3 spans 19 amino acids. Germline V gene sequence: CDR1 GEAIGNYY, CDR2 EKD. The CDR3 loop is CACNTLLGDTLGDTRQMFF. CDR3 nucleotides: TGTGCCTGTAACACCCTACTGGGGGATACGCTGGGGGACACCCGACAGATGTTTTTC.

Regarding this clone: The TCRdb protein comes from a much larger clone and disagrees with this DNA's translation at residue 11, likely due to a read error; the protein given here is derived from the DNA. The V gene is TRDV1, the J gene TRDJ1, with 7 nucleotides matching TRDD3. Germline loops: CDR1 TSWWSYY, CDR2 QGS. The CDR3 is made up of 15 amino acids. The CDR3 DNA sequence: TGTGCTCTTGGGGATCGATACTGGGATACCTATAAACTCATCTTC. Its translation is CALGDRYWDTYKLIF.

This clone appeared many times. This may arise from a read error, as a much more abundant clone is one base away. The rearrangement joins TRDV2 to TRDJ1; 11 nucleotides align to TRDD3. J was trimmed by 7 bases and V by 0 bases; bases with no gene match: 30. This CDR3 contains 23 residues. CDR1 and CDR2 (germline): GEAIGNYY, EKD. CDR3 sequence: CACDTAPARGVGDTTYLTGKLIF. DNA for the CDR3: TGTGCCTGTGACACCGCCCCGGCACGTGGAGTGGGGGATACGACCTACCTAACTGGTAAACTCATCTTT.

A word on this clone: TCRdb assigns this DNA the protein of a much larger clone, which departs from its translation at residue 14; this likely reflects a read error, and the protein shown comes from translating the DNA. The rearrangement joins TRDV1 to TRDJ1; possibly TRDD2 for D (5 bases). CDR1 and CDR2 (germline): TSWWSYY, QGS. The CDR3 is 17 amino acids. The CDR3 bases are TGTGCTCTTGGGGAGGCTACGTTTAGCCCCTACCGCGATGAACTCATCTTT. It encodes CALGEATFSPYRDELIF.

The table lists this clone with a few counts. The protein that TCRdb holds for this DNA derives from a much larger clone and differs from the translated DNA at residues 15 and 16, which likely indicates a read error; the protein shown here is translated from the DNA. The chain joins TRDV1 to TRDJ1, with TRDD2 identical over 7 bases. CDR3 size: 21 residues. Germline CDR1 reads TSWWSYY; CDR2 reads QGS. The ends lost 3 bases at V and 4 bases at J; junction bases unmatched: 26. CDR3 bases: TGTGCTCTTGGGGACCTTACCTTCCTCCCAATACCTATCCACTGCAACGATAAACTCATCTTT. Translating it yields CALGDLTFLPIPIHCNDKLIF.